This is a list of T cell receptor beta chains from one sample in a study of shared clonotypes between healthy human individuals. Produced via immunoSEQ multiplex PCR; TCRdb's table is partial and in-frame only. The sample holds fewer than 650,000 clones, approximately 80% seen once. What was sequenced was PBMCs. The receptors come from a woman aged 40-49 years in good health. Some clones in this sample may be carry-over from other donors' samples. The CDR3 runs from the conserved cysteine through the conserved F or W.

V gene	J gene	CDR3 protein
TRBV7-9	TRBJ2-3	CASSPGQSTDTQYF
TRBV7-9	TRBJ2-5	CASSLVETQYF
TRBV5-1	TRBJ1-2	CASSSTGVAYGYTF
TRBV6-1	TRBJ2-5	CASSDQATSPETQYF
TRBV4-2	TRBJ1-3	CASSHGRGSGNTIYF
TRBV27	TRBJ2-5	CASSLLAGGLRETQYF
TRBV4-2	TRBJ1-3	CASSQESPQQGNPGNTIYF
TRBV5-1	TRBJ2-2	CASSVDGPNTGELFF
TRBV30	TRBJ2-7	CAWSVGTLKRDEQYF
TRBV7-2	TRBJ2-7	CASSLGPRSEQYF
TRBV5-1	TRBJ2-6	CASSPQGTGANVLTF
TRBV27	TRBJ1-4	CASSSYRGGNEKLFF
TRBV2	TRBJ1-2	CASSGRNYGYTF
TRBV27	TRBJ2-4	CASRLKGGQGIFSAKNIQYF
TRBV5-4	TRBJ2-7	CASSTGTSGYEQYF
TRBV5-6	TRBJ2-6	CASSLAGGSGANVLTF
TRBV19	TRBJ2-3	CASSFPPGGAGGTDTQYF
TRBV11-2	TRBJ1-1	CASSLFDTHYTEAFF
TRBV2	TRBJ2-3	CASSDRTSTDTQYF
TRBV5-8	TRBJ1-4	CASSLVGQGATNEKLFF
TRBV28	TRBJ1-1	CASSSLDRMNTEAFF
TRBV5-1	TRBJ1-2	CASSPGPSGGYTF
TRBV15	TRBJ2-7	CATSRDRTEYEQYF
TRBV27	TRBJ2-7	CASRGQGYYEQYF
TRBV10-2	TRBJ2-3	CASSNSGRGTDTQYF
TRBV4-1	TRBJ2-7	CASSQTTSGSLYEQYF
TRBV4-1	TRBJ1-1	CASRPGTFNTEAFF
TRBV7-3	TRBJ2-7	CASSLGRTYEQYF
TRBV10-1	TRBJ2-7	CASSPRAMGEQYF
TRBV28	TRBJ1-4	CASSSPAGVKLFF
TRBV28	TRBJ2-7	CASSLGGSRDEQYF
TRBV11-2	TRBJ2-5	CASSLGRQETQYF
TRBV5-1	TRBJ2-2	CASSPGTGIGELFF
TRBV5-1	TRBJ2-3	CASSFAGVGTDTQYF
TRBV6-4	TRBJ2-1	CASSQGPQSYNEQFF
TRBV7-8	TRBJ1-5	CASSLWTGSGQPQHF
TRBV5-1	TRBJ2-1	CASGNGRNEQFF
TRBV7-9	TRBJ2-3	CASRDRGPDNTDTQYF
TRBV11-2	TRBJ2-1	CASSPDSLTYNEQFF
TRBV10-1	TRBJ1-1	CASSGEPSGNTEAFF
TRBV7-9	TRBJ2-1	CASSPGLPEQFF
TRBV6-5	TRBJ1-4	CASSYSGYEKLFF
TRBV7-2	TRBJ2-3	CASSLWTGVTDTQYF
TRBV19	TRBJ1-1	CASSIGHRMNTEAFF
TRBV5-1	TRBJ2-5	CASSPRLAGGLVETQYF
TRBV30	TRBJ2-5	CAWSNRGLETQYF
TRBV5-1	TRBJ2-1	CASSLAGTDNEQFF
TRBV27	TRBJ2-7	CASSLSTGYSYEQYF
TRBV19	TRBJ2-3	CASSMKRTGGTDTQYF
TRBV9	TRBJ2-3	CASSLTSGRSDTQYF
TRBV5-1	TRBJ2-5	CASSPYFEETQYF
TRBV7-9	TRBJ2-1	CASRKRLAGANHNEQFF
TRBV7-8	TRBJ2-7	CASSLSQSYEQYF
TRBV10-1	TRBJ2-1	CARRYRETTYNEQFF